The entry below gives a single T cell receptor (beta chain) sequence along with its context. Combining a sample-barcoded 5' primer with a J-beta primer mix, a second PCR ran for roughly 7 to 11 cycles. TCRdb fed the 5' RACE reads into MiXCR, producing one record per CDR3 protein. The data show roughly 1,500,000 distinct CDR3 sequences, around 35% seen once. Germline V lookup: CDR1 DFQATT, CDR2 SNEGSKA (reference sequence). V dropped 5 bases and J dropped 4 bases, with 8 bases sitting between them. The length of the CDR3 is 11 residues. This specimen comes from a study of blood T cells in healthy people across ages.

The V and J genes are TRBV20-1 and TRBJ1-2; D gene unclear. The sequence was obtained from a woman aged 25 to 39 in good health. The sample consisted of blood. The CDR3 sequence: CSAGEGYGYTF. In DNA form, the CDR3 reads TGCAGTGCTGGGGAAGGCTATGGCTACACCTTC.